This T cell receptor beta chain was retrieved from a study of blood T cell repertoires in COVID-19. Across the study: Specimens from acute and convalescent COVID-19 originated in the United States, Italy and Spain.

This clone was observed a handful of times. Additional DNA sequences in this sample encode the identical CDR3. TCRdb's table, derived via immunoSEQ multiplex PCR, lists solely in-frame clones and lacks some. The data hold roughly 230,000 clones, with about 86% observed a single time. Germline V gives CDR1 SQVTM, CDR2 ANQGSEA. V dropped 7 bases and J dropped 3 bases, with 17 bases sitting between them. The length of the CDR3 is 14 residues. This chain connects TRBV29-1 to TRBJ2-3, with a tentative D call TRBD1 (5 bases). The sequence derives from a man aged 35 to 55 with active or convalescent COVID-19. The sample consisted of peripheral blood. CDR3 in amino acids: CSARGLTVTDTQYF. The CDR3 DNA sequence: TGCAGCGCAAGGGGTCTAACCGTAACAGATACGCAGTATTTT.